The entry below describes one TCR beta chain. Its antigen is not known. Mismatch with germline at one junction end may stem from a read error. Loaded into unsorted PBMC replicate PCRs was about 300 ng DNA, approximately 30,000 T cell genomes. Under the authors' procedure: ImmunoSEQ supplied junction-only sequences lacking quality scores, so filtering was different. The table came from immunoSEQ multiplex PCR; TCRdb's copy has only in-frame clones and leaves some out. That table furnishes V, J and clone size, whereas the DNA furnished D and trimming. The profile shows hundreds of thousands of clones, around three quarters of them singletons. These data come from a study of shared clonotypes between healthy human individuals. Regarding the study as a whole: Measured sharing among donors was expected to vary with sequencing depth.

In unsorted samples, genomic DNA was obtained using roughly 90 million PBMCs. The CDR3 extends over 14 amino acids. Per germline, CDR1 SQVTM and CDR2 ANQGSEA. The sequenced sample was PBMCs. The TCR comes from a woman in her forties in good health. Some clones in this sample may be carry-over from other donors' samples. The chain uses TRBV29-1 and TRBJ2-3, with TRBD2 matching over 8 bases. In DNA form, the CDR3 reads TGCAGCGTAGAAGCGGGGGCGAGCACAGATACGCAGTATTTT. Amino acids: CSVEAGASTDTQYF.